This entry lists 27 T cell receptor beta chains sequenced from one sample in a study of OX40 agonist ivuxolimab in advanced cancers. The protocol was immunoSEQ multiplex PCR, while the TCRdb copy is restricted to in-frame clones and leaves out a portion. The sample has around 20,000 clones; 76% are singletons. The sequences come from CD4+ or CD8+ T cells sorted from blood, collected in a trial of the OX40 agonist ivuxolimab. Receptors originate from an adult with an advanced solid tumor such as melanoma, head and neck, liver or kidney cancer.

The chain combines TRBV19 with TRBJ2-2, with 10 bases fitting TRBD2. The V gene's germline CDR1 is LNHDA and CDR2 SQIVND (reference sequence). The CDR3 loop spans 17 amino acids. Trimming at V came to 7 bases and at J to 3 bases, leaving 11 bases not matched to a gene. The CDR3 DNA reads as TGTGCCAGTAAACCGGGGGTAGCGGGGGGTTACACCGGGGAGCTGTTTTTT. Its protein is CASKPGVAGGYTGELFF.

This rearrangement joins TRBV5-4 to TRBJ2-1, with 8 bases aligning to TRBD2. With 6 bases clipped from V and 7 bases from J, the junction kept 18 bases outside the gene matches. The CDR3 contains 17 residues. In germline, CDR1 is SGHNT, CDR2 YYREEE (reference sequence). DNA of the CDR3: TGTGCCAGCAACTCTGGTGGGGTAGCGGGGAGGGGTAATGAGCAGTTCTTC. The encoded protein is CASNSGGVAGRGNEQFF. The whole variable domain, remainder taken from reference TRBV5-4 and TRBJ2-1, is ETGVTQSPTHLIKTRGQQVTLRCSSQSGHNTVSWYQQALGQGPQFIFQYYREEENGRGNFPPRFSGLQFPNYSSELNVNALELDDSALYLCASNSGGVAGRGNEQFFGPGTRLTVL.

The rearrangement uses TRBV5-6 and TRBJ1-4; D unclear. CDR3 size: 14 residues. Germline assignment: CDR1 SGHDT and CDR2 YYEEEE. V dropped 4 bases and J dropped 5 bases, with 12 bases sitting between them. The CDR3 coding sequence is TGTGCCAGCAGCGAAACGGGTGGAAATGAAAAACTGTTTTTT. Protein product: CASSETGGNEKLFF.

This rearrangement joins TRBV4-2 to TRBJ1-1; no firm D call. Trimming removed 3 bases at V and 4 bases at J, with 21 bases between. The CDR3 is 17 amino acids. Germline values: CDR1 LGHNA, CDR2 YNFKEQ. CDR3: CASSQNRVDVLGTEAFF. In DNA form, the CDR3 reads TGTGCCAGCAGCCAGAACCGGGTGGACGTTTTAGGCACTGAAGCTTTCTTT.

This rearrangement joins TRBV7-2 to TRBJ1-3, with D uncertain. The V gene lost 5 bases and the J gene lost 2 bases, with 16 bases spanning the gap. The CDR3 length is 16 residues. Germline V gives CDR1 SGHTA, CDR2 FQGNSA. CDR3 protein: CASSRLGWPPGNTIYF. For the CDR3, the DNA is TGTGCCAGCAGCCGCCTCGGGTGGCCTCCTGGAAACACCATATATTTT.

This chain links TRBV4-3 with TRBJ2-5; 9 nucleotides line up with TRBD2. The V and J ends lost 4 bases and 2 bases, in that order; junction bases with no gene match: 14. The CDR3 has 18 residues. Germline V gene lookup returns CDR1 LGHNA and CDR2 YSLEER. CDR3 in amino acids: CASSLALDGLAGQETQYF. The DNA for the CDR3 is TGCGCCAGCAGCCTGGCTTTGGATGGGCTAGCGGGGCAAGAGACCCAGTACTTC.

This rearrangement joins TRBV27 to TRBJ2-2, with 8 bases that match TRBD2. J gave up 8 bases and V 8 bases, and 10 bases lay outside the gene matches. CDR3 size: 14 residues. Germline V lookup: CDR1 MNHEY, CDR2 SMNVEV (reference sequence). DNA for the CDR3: TGTGCCAGCTCCGGGGGGGTCTCTTCGGGGGAGCTGTTTTTT. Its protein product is CASSGGVSSGELFF.

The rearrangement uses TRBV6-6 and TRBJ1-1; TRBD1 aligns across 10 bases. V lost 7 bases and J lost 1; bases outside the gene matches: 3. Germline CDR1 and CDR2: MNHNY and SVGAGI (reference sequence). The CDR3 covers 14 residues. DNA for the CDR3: TGTGCCAGCAAACGGGACAGGGGGAACACTGAAGCTTTCTTT. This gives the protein CASKRDRGNTEAFF.

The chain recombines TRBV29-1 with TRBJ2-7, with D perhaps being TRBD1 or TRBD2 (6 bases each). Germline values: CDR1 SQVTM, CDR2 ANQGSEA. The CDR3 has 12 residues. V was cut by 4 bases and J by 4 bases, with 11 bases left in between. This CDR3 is CSVVTGRYEQYF. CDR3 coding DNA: TGCAGCGTTGTAACAGGGAGGTACGAGCAGTACTTC.

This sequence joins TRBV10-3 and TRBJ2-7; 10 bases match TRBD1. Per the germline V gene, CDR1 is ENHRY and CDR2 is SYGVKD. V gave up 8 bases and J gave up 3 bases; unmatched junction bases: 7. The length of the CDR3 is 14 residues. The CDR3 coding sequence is TGTGCCATCTCTACCGGGACAGGGGACTACGAGCAGTACTTC. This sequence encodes CAISTGTGDYEQYF.

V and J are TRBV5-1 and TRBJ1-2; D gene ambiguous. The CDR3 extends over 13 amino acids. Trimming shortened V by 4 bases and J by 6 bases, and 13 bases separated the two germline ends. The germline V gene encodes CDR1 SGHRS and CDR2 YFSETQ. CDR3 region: CASSRSSEDGYTF. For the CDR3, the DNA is TGCGCCAGCAGCCGCTCATCCGAGGATGGCTACACCTTC.

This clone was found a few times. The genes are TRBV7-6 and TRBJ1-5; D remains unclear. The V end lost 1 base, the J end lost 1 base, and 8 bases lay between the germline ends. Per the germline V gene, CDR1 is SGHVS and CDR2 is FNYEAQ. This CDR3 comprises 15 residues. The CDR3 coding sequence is TGTGCCAGCAGCTTAGGGGCGGGGAGCAATCAGCCCCAGCATTTT. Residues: CASSLGAGSNQPQHF.

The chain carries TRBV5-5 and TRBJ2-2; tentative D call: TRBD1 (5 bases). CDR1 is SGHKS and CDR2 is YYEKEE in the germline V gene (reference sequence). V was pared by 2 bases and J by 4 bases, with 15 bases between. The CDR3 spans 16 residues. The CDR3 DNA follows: TGTGCCAGCAGCTTCCAGGGAACCTCAGGCACCGGGGAGCTGTTTTTT. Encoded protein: CASSFQGTSGTGELFF.

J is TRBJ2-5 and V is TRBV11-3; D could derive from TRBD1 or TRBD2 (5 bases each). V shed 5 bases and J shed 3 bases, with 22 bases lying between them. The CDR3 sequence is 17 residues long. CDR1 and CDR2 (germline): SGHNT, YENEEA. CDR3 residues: CASSGPTTGTGKETQYF. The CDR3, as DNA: TGTGCCAGCAGCGGTCCTACAACCGGGACCGGGAAAGAGACCCAGTACTTC. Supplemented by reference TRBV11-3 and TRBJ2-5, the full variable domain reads EAGVVQSPRYKIIEKKQPVAFWCNPISGHNTLYWYLQNLGQGPELLIRYENEEAVDDSQLPKDRFSAERLKGVDSTLKIQPAELGDSAVYLCASSGPTTGTGKETQYFGPGTRLLVL.

CDR3 bases: TGTGCCAGCAGCAGGGAAAATCAGCCCCAGCATTTT. It is translated as CASSRENQPQHF. The chain carries TRBV7-9 and TRBJ1-5, with unresolved D. CDR3 length equals 12 residues. Trimming cost V 5 bases and J 4 bases, with 6 bases left between them. The germline CDR1 and CDR2 sequences are SEHNR and FQNEAQ (reference sequence). Looking up the rest from reference TRBV7-9 and TRBJ1-5 gives the full variable domain: DTGVSQNPRHKITKRGQNVTFRCDPISEHNRLYWYRQTLGQGPEFLTYFQNEAQLEKSRLLSDRFSAERPKGSFSTLEIQRTEQGDSAMYLCASSRENQPQHFGDGTRLSIL.

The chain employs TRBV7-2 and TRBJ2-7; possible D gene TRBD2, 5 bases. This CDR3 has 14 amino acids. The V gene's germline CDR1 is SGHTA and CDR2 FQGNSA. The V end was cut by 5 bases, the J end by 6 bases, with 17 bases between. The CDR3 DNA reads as TGTGCCAGCAGCGAGGGCCTAATTGGGCGCGAGCAGTACTTC. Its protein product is CASSEGLIGREQYF.

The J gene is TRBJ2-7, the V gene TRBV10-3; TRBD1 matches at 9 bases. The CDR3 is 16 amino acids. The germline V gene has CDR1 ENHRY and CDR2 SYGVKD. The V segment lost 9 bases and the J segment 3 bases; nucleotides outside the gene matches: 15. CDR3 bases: TGTGCCATTTCGTTGGGGGGACAGGGCAGAGTCTACGAGCAGTACTTC. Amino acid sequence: CAISLGGQGRVYEQYF.

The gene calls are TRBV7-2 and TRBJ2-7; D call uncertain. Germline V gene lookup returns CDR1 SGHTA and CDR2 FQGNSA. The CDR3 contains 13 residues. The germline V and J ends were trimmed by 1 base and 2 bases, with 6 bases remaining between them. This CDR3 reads CASSLVAPYEQYF. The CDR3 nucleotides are TGTGCCAGCAGCTTAGTGGCCCCCTACGAGCAGTACTTC.

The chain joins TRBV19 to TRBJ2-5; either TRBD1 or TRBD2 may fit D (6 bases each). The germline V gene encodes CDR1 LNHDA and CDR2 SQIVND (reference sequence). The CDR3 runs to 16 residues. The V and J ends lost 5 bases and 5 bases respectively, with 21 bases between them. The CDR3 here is CASSSGGGSVVETQYF. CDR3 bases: TGTGCCAGTAGTTCCGGGGGCGGTTCGGTGGTGGAGACCCAGTACTTC.

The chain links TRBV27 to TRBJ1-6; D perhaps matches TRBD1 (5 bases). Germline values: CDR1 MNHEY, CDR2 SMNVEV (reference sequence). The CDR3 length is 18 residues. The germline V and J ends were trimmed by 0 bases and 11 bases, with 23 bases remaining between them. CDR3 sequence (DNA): TGTGCCAGCAGTTTATCGACGGTGTTGGGGATGGGGCGTACACCCCTCCACTTT. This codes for CASSLSTVLGMGRTPLHF.

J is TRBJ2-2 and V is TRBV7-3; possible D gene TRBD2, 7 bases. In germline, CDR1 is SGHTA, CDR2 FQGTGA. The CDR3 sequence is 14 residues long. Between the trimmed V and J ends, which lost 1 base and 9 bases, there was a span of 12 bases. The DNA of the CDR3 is TGTGCCAGCAGCTTAAGCGGGGGCCTAAGGGAGCTGTTTTTT. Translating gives CASSLSGGLRELFF. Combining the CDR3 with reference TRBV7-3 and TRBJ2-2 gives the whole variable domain GAGVSQTPSNKVTEKGKYVELRCDPISGHTALYWYRQSLGQGPEFLIYFQGTGAADDSGLPNDRFFAVRPEGSVSTLKIQRTERGDSAVYLCASSLSGGLRELFFGEGSRLTVL.

The CDR3 sequence: CAISEKSTNQETQYF. As DNA, the CDR3 is TGTGCCATCAGTGAGAAGTCGACTAACCAAGAGACCCAGTACTTC. V and J are TRBV10-3 and TRBJ2-5; weak D call: TRBD2 (5 bases). Germline assignment: CDR1 ENHRY and CDR2 SYGVKD. CDR3 size: 15 residues. V shed 2 bases and J shed 0 bases, with 10 bases lying between them.

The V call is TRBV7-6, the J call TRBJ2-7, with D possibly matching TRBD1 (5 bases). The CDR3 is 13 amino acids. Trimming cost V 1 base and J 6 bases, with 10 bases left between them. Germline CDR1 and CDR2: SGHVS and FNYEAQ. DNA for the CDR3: TGTGCCAGCAGCTTAGAGGGGCCGGGCGAGCAGTACTTC. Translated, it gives CASSLEGPGEQYF. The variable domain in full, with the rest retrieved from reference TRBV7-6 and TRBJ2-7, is GAGVSQSPRYKVTKRGQDVALRCDPISGHVSLYWYRQALGQGPEFLTYFNYEAQQDKSGLPNDRFSAERPEGSISTLTIQRTEQRDSAMYRCASSLEGPGEQYFGPGTRLTVT.

CDR3 DNA sequence: TGTGCCAGTAGTATTTCTCTCAACGTCGGAGGGCAGTTCTTC. Translation: CASSISLNVGGQFF. V and J are TRBV19 and TRBJ2-1; a possible D gene is TRBD2 (5 bases). Looked up from germline, CDR1 is LNHDA and CDR2 is SQIVND (reference sequence). Trimming took off 3 bases at V and 12 bases at J, with 18 bases between the two ends. CDR3 length: 14 residues. Filled out from reference TRBV19 and TRBJ2-1, the complete variable domain reads DGGITQSPKYLFRKEGQNVTLSCEQNLNHDAMYWYRQDPGQGLRLIYYSQIVNDFQKGDIAEGYSVSREKKESFPLTVTSAQKNPTAFYLCASSISLNVGGQFFGPGTRLTVL.

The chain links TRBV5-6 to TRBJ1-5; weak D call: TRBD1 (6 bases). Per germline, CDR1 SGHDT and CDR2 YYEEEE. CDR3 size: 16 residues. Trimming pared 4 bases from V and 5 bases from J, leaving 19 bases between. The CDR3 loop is CASSERRDTLDQPQHF. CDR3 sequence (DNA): TGTGCCAGCAGCGAGAGAAGGGACACTCTGGATCAGCCCCAGCATTTT.

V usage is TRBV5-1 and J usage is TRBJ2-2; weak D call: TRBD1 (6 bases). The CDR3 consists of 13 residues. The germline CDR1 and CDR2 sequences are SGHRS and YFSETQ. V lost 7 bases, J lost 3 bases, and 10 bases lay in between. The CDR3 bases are TGCGCCAGCGGATCAGGGGACACCGGGGAGCTGTTTTTT. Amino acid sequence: CASGSGDTGELFF.

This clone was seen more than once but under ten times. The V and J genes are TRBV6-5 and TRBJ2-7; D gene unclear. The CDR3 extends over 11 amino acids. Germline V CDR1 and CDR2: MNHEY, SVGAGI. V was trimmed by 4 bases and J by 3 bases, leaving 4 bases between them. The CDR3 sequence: CASSSRYEQYF. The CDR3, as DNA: TGTGCCAGCAGTTCCCGCTACGAGCAGTACTTC.